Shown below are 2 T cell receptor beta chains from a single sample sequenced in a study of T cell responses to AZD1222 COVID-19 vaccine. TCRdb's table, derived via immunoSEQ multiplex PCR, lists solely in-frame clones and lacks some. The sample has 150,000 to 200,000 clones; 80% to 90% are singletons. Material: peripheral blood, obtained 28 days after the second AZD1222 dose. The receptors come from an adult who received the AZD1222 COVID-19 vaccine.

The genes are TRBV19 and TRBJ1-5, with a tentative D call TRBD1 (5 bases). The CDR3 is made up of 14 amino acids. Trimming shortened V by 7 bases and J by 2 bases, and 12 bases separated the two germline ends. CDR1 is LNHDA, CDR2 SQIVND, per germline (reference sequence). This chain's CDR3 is CASTVGGGNQPQHF. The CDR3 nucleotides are TGTGCCAGTACCGTGGGGGGGGGCAATCAGCCCCAGCATTTT.

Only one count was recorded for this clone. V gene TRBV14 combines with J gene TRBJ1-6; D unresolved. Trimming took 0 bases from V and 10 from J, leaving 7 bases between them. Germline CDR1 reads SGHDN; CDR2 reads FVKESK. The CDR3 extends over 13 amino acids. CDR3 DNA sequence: TGTGCCAGCAGCCAAGAACCGAGGTCACCCCTCCACTTT. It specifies CASSQEPRSPLHF.